Each of the 31 T cell receptor beta chains below was sequenced from the same sample in a study of T cell responses to AZD1222 COVID-19 vaccine. Here immunoSEQ multiplex PCR was the method, and the copy in TCRdb shows in-frame clones only, minus some. The sample contains about 110,000 clones, just over 90% of which appear only once. Sample: peripheral blood, taken 28 days after the second AZD1222 dose. All receptors derive from an adult who received the AZD1222 COVID-19 vaccine.

The rearrangement uses TRBV19 and TRBJ1-2; 8 bases align to TRBD1. Germline CDR1 LNHDA, CDR2 SQIVND (reference sequence). Unmatched junction bases numbered 7, after V lost 5 bases and J lost 2 bases. This CDR3 has 15 residues. Here the CDR3 reads CASSQRTGINYGYTF. The CDR3 DNA is TGTGCCAGTAGTCAACGGACAGGGATAAACTATGGCTACACCTTC.

CDR3 sequence (DNA): TGTGCCAGCAGCCCGGACAGGGGTGCGGTATCGGCCAAAAACATTCAGTACTTC. It translates to CASSPDRGAVSAKNIQYF. The V and J genes are TRBV11-2 and TRBJ2-4; 9 positions agree with TRBD1. The CDR3 runs 18 residues. Germline V CDR1 and CDR2: SGHAT, FQNNGV. Trimming removed 5 bases from V and 1 base from J; junction bases left unmatched: 12.

This rearrangement joins TRBV28 to TRBJ1-4; D uncertain. Between the trimmed V and J ends, which lost 2 bases and 6 bases, there was a span of 10 bases. The CDR3 covers 14 residues. CDR1 and CDR2 (germline): MDHEN, SYDVKM. As DNA, the CDR3 is TGTGCCAGCAGTTTACCAGGAAAGCATGAAAAACTGTTTTTT. It codes for CASSLPGKHEKLFF.

This chain uses TRBV30 with TRBJ2-1; TRBD1 matches 9 bases. There are 13 residues in the CDR3. The V gene's germline CDR1 is GTSNPN and CDR2 SVGIG (reference sequence). With 3 bases clipped from V and 7 bases from J, the junction kept 4 bases outside the gene matches. The CDR3: CAWRTGGGNEQFF. The CDR3 region has the DNA TGTGCCTGGAGGACAGGGGGAGGGAATGAGCAGTTCTTC.

The genes are TRBV2 and TRBJ2-3; D call uncertain. V was trimmed by 8 bases and J by 2 bases, leaving 8 bases between them. The CDR3 contains 12 residues. Per germline, CDR1 SNHLY and CDR2 FYNNEI. CDR3 DNA: TGTGCCAGCCCTGAATCCACAGATACGCAGTATTTT. This gives the protein CASPESTDTQYF.

This clone was seen a single time. The chain joins TRBV4-1 to TRBJ1-1, with D maybe TRBD1 (6 bases). The CDR3 is 15 amino acids. CDR1 is MGHRA and CDR2 is YSYEKL in the germline V gene. Trimming cost V 3 bases and J 1 base, with 12 bases left between them. In DNA form, the CDR3 reads TGCGCCAGCAGCCATTTGGACAGCTCGAACACTGAAGCTTTCTTT. Amino acids: CASSHLDSSNTEAFF.

A single count supports this clone. The rearrangement joins TRBV5-1 to TRBJ1-3, with D maybe TRBD1 (6 bases). V lost 5 bases and J lost 0, with 18 bases in between. CDR3 length: 17 amino acids. CDR1 is SGHRS, CDR2 YFSETQ, per germline. Written as DNA, the CDR3 is TGCGCCAGCAGTAACGGGGGCAGCCCTAGCTCTGGAAACACCATATATTTT. This codes for CASSNGGSPSSGNTIYF. Using reference TRBV5-1 and TRBJ1-3 for the parts outside the CDR3, the full variable domain is KAGVTQTPRYLIKTRGQQVTLSCSPISGHRSVSWYQQTPGQGLQFLFEYFSETQRNKGNFPGRFSGRQFSNSRSEMNVSTLELGDSALYLCASSNGGSPSSGNTIYFGEGSWLTVV.

V is TRBV19 and J is TRBJ1-5; D not resolved. V lost 4 bases and J 4 bases, leaving 17 bases between the germline ends. The germline V gene has CDR1 LNHDA and CDR2 SQIVND (reference sequence). This CDR3 spans 16 amino acids. Written as DNA, the CDR3 is TGTGCCAGTAGTAATCCGAGGGCCCTTGTAAATCAGCCCCAGCATTTT. Its protein product is CASSNPRALVNQPQHF.

This clone was observed once. The rearrangement joins TRBV20-1 to TRBJ1-5; TRBD1 might be the D (5 bases). Germline CDR1 and CDR2: DFQATT and SNEGSKA (reference sequence). Trimming pared 3 bases from V and 2 bases from J, leaving 14 bases between. This CDR3 has 15 residues. The chain's CDR3 is CSASLLGEGNQPQHF. As DNA, the CDR3 is TGCAGTGCTAGTCTTTTAGGGGAAGGCAATCAGCCCCAGCATTTT.

This chain connects TRBV5-4 to TRBJ1-6, with a weak D call TRBD1 (6 bases). CDR3 length equals 14 residues. Trimming cost V 0 bases and J 8 bases, with 9 bases left between them. Looked up from germline, CDR1 is SGHNT and CDR2 is YYREEE (reference sequence). The CDR3 DNA is TGTGCCAGCAGCTTGGAACAGGGTCATTCACCCCTCCACTTT. It translates to CASSLEQGHSPLHF.

This clone was detected once. The rearrangement links TRBV6-6 to TRBJ2-2; D ambiguous. Deletions cut 0 bases from V and 2 bases from J, with 4 bases between. The length of the CDR3 is 14 residues. The germline V gene has CDR1 MNHNY and CDR2 SVGAGI (reference sequence). Here the CDR3 reads CASSYSSNTGELFF. CDR3 DNA sequence: TGTGCCAGCAGTTACTCCTCTAACACCGGGGAGCTGTTTTTT.

The chain links TRBV6-2 or TRBV6-3 to TRBJ1-1; D remains ambiguous. This CDR3 is 13 amino acids long. The germline V gene has CDR1 MNHEY and CDR2 SVGEGT. Trimming removed 0 bases at V and 8 bases at J, with 10 bases between. The CDR3 region is CASSYSVMEEAFF. The CDR3 DNA follows: TGTGCCAGCAGTTACTCTGTAATGGAGGAAGCTTTCTTT.

CDR3 bases: TGTGCCAGCAGCCCACTGTCTTCGGGGCGCATTGGGGTCCTTGAGACCCAGTACTTC. Its translation: CASSPLSSGRIGVLETQYF. The chain couples TRBV5-6 to TRBJ2-5; either TRBD1 or TRBD2 may supply D (5 bases each). Trimming removed 4 bases from V and 5 bases from J, with 30 bases in between. The CDR3 sequence is 19 residues long. From germline, CDR1 is SGHDT and CDR2 YYEEEE.

This chain connects TRBV4-1 to TRBJ1-5; TRBD1 matches 9 bases. The CDR3 runs 17 residues. Germline V lookup: CDR1 MGHRA, CDR2 YSYEKL. The V and J ends lost 2 bases and 2 bases, in that order; junction bases with no gene match: 7. For the CDR3, the DNA is TGCGCCAGCAGCCAAAATGGGGACAGGGTTGGCAATCAGCCCCAGCATTTT. Amino acid sequence: CASSQNGDRVGNQPQHF.

This chain connects TRBV5-1 to TRBJ1-4; D may be TRBD1 (6 bases). Germline-derived CDR1 and CDR2 are SGHRS and YFSETQ. Trimming stripped 4 bases from V and 5 bases from J, with 12 bases between. There are 14 residues in the CDR3. CDR3 sequence: CASSRTASNEKLFF. The CDR3 nucleotides read TGCGCCAGCAGCCGGACAGCTTCAAATGAAAAACTGTTTTTT.

The chain combines TRBV7-9 with TRBJ2-3; 9 bases match TRBD2. From germline, CDR1 is SEHNR and CDR2 FQNEAQ (reference sequence). With V trimmed by 3 bases and J by 0 bases, 4 bases remained unmatched. The CDR3 spans 16 residues. CDR3 residues: CASSFTSGYSTDTQYF. CDR3 nucleotides: TGTGCCAGCAGCTTTACTAGCGGGTATAGCACAGATACGCAGTATTTT.

The V and J genes are TRBV11-2 and TRBJ2-2; D is unresolved. Germline CDR1 is SGHAT and CDR2 is FQNNGV. The CDR3 spans 14 residues. V shed 2 bases and J shed 6 bases, with 10 bases lying between them. The CDR3 nucleotides read TGTGCCAGCAGCTTACCGCTAGTAGCCGGGGAGCTGTTTTTT. It is translated as CASSLPLVAGELFF.

The chain joins TRBV3-1 (or the pseudogene TRBV3-2) to TRBJ2-7; the match to TRBD1 covers 9 bases. The ends lost 3 bases at V and 0 bases at J; junction bases unmatched: 3. The CDR3 has 15 residues. Germline values: CDR1 LGHDT, CDR2 YNNKEL (reference sequence). Written as DNA, the CDR3 is TGTGCCAGCAGCCAGCCGGGACAGGGCTCCTACGAGCAGTACTTC. This codes for CASSQPGQGSYEQYF.

In this sample, this clone turned up once. DNA of the CDR3: TGTGCCAGCTCACCACCCTCGGGTCAGAAACTTAACACCGGGGAGCTGTTTTTT. Its protein is CASSPPSGQKLNTGELFF. V gene TRBV18 combines with J gene TRBJ2-2; D unresolved. The CDR3 spans 18 residues. Trimming shortened V by 0 bases and J by 2 bases, and 16 bases separated the two germline ends. Germline V CDR1 and CDR2: KGHSH, LQKENI. Filled out from reference TRBV18 and TRBJ2-2, the complete variable domain reads NAGVMQNPRHLVRRRGQEARLRCSPMKGHSHVYWYRQLPEEGLKFMVYLQKENIIDESGMPKERFSAEFPKEGPSILRIQQVVRGDSAAYFCASSPPSGQKLNTGELFFGEGSRLTVL.

The chain is built from TRBV29-1 and TRBJ2-7, with 12 bases fitting TRBD2. Trimming removed 6 bases from V and 4 bases from J; junction bases left unmatched: 4. Germline lookup yields CDR1 SQVTM and CDR2 ANQGSEA. This CDR3 spans 13 amino acids. CDR3 protein: CSVTSGSFYEQYF. The CDR3 DNA reads TGCAGCGTGACTAGCGGGAGTTTTTACGAGCAGTACTTC.

The chain joins TRBV5-1 to TRBJ2-4; tentative D call: TRBD1 (6 bases). Trimming removed 4 bases from V and 0 bases from J, with 14 bases in between. The CDR3 runs 16 residues. Germline loops: CDR1 SGHRS, CDR2 YFSETQ. Here the CDR3 reads CASSVDRNVAKNIQYF. For the CDR3, the DNA is TGCGCCAGCAGCGTCGACAGGAACGTAGCCAAAAACATTCAGTACTTC.

V usage is TRBV2 and J usage is TRBJ2-1, with D possibly being TRBD1 (6 bases). The CDR3 is 14 amino acids. Germline V gene lookup returns CDR1 SNHLY and CDR2 FYNNEI. V lost 3 bases and J 1 base, leaving 7 bases between the germline ends. CDR3 bases: TGTGCCAGCAGTGACAGGGGTTCCTACAATGAGCAGTTCTTC. This translates into CASSDRGSYNEQFF.

This chain uses TRBV11-2 with TRBJ2-7; D uncertain. The length of the CDR3 is 14 residues. The germline gives CDR1 SGHAT, CDR2 FQNNGV. With 2 bases removed from V and 5 bases from J, the gap between germline ends came to 13 bases. CDR3 residues: CASSLIAPLNEQYF. The CDR3 coding sequence is TGTGCCAGCAGCTTAATCGCTCCCCTGAACGAGCAGTACTTC.

This sequence joins TRBV6-5 and TRBJ1-1, with 9 bases lining up with TRBD1. This CDR3 is 13 amino acids long. Germline V gene lookup returns CDR1 MNHEY and CDR2 SVGAGI. Trimming removed 2 bases from V and 6 bases from J; junction bases left unmatched: 1. CDR3 coding DNA: TGTGCCAGCAGTTACAGACAGGGGGCTGAAGCTTTCTTT. It encodes CASSYRQGAEAFF.

The chain has TRBV5-4 and TRBJ2-6; D possibly corresponds to TRBD2 (5 bases). The germline V and J ends were trimmed by 1 base and 0 bases, with 11 bases remaining between them. Germline V gives CDR1 SGHNT, CDR2 YYREEE (reference sequence). The CDR3 is 17 residues long. DNA for the CDR3: TGTGCCAGCAGCTTGAAGACGGGAAACTCTGGGGCCAACGTCCTGACTTTC. Its translation is CASSLKTGNSGANVLTF. Combining the CDR3 with reference TRBV5-4 and TRBJ2-6 gives the whole variable domain ETGVTQSPTHLIKTRGQQVTLRCSSQSGHNTVSWYQQALGQGPQFIFQYYREEENGRGNFPPRFSGLQFPNYSSELNVNALELDDSALYLCASSLKTGNSGANVLTFGAGSRLTVL.

The chain couples TRBV6-5 to TRBJ1-1; D unclear. V was clipped by 2 bases and J by 1 base, with 5 bases between them. CDR1 is MNHEY, CDR2 SVGAGI, per germline. The CDR3 is 13 amino acids. The CDR3 DNA follows: TGTGCCAGCAGTTACCAGAAGAACACTGAAGCTTTCTTT. This encodes CASSYQKNTEAFF.

V is TRBV28 and J is TRBJ2-3; D is perhaps TRBD1 or TRBD2 (5 bases each). V was cut by 9 bases and J by 4 bases, with 20 bases left in between. The CDR3 totals 15 residues. The germline CDR1 and CDR2 sequences are MDHEN and SYDVKM. The CDR3 DNA follows: TGTGCCAGTAAGCAAGAGGAGAGGGGCCCAGATACGCAGTATTTT. Amino acids: CASKQEERGPDTQYF.

This sequence joins TRBV6-2 or TRBV6-3 and TRBJ2-3; no clear D gene. The CDR3 runs 15 residues. Germline V gene sequence: CDR1 MNHEY, CDR2 SVGEGT. The V end lost 2 bases, the J end lost 1 base, and 10 bases lay between the germline ends. This CDR3 reads CASSYTYYRTDTQYF. Here the CDR3 DNA reads TGTGCCAGCAGTTACACCTACTACCGCACAGATACGCAGTATTTT.

V and J are TRBV2 and TRBJ2-7; unclear D gene. The V and J ends lost 0 bases and 3 bases respectively, with 12 bases between them. Germline values: CDR1 SNHLY, CDR2 FYNNEI. The CDR3 length is 15 residues. The CDR3 protein is CASSEAAVPFYEQYF. CDR3 DNA: TGTGCCAGCAGTGAAGCGGCGGTGCCCTTCTACGAGCAGTACTTC. The whole variable domain, filled in from reference TRBV2 and TRBJ2-7, reads EPEVTQTPSHQVTQMGQEVILRCVPISNHLYFYWYRQILGQKVEFLVSFYNNEISEKSEIFDDQFSVERPDGSNFTLKIRSTKLEDSAMYFCASSEAAVPFYEQYFGPGTRLTVT.

This rearrangement joins TRBV4-1 to TRBJ1-5; TRBD1 is a possible D gene (5 bases). CDR1 and CDR2 from the germline V gene are MGHRA and YSYEKL. The CDR3 has 17 residues. Trimming took 0 bases from V and 1 from J, leaving 13 bases between them. The CDR3 reads CASSQEGRAGSNQPQHF. The CDR3 DNA reads TGCGCCAGCAGCCAAGAGGGGCGGGCAGGGAGCAATCAGCCCCAGCATTTT.

V gene TRBV14 combines with J gene TRBJ2-7; no definite D call. The CDR3 runs 12 residues. V dropped 1 base and J dropped 3 bases, with 4 bases sitting between them. Germline assignment: CDR1 SGHDN and CDR2 FVKESK. The CDR3 region has the DNA TGTGCCAGCAGCCAAGGCAACTACGAGCAGTACTTC. Its protein is CASSQGNYEQYF.